The count of the clone carrying this T cell receptor beta chain is one. Its target is unknown. This entry comes from a study of Tregs in tolerant kidney transplant recipients. V was clipped by 2 bases and J by 2 bases, with 9 bases between them. The germline gives CDR1 KGHSH, CDR2 LQKENI. This CDR3 region has 14 residues. TCRdb's copy holds only in-frame clones and misses some; the assay was immunoSEQ multiplex PCR. The sample yields about 240,000 clones, about 80% seen once. Findings and limits, study-wide: Biological reproducibility was not directly addressed, but technical replication error appeared minimal.

Specimen: CD4+ T cells from blood. The chain is built from TRBV18 and TRBJ1-2, with D perhaps matching TRBD1 (5 bases). This clonotype originated in a human donor in good health. The CDR3 sequence: CASSPTRDNYGYTF. In DNA form, the CDR3 reads TGTGCCAGCTCACCAACTAGGGACAACTATGGCTACACCTTC. The full variable domain, rest sourced from reference TRBV18 and TRBJ1-2, is NAGVMQNPRHLVRRRGQEARLRCSPMKGHSHVYWYRQLPEEGLKFMVYLQKENIIDESGMPKERFSAEFPKEGPSILRIQQVVRGDSAAYFCASSPTRDNYGYTFGSGTRLTVV.